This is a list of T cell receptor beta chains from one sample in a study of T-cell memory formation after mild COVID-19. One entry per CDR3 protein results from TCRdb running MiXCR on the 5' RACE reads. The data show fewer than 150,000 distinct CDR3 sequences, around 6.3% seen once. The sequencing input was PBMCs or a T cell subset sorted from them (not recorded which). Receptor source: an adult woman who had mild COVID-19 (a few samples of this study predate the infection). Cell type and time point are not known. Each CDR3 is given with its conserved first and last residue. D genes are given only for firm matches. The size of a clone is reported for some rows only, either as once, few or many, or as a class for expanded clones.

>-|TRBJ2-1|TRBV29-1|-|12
CSVEADYNEQFF
TGCAGCGTTGAAGCAGATTACAATGAGCAGTTCTTC
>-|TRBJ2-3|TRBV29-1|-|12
CSVELVPDTQYF
TGCAGCGTTGAGTTAGTCCCAGATACGCAGTATTTT
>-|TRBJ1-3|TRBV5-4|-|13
CASSLAGGDTIYF
TGTGCCAGCAGCTTGGCAGGAGGGGACACCATATATTTT
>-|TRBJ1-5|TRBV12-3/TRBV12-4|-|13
CASSLSQGKPQHF
TGTGCCAGCAGTTTAAGTCAGGGGAAGCCCCAGCATTTT
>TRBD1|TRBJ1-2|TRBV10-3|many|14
CATKRTGEDYGYTF
TGTGCCACCAAACGGACAGGGGAAGACTATGGCTACACCTTC
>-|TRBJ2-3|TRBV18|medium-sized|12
CASSPSTDTQYF
TGTGCCAGCAGCCCTAGCACAGATACGCAGTATTTT
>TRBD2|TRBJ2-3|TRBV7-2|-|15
CASSPSGSRTDTQYF
TGTGCCAGCAGCCCTAGCGGGAGCAGGACAGATACGCAGTATTTT
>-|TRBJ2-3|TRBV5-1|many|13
CASSTSGLDTQYF
TGCGCCAGCAGTACGAGCGGCTTAGATACGCAGTATTTT
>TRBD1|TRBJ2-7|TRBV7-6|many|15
CASSRETGNSYEQYF
TGTGCCAGCAGCCGCGAGACAGGGAATTCCTACGAGCAGTACTTC
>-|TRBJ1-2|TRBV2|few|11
CAMTRLYGYTF
TGTGCCATGACCCGGCTCTATGGCTACACCTTC
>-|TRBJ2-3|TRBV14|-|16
CASSPPTRVGTDTQYF
TGTGCCAGCAGCCCGCCAACTAGAGTCGGCACAGATACGCAGTATTTT
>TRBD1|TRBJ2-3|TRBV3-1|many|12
CASSQGTGPKYF
TGTGCCAGCAGCCAAGGGACAGGGCCCAAGTATTTT
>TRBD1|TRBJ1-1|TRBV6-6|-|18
CASTFSTGGGEGNTEAFF
TGTGCCAGCACTTTTTCGACAGGGGGCGGGGAAGGGAACACTGAAGCTTTCTTT
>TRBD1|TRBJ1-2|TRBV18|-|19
CASSNQYEGQGAINYGYTF
TGTGCCAGCTCAAACCAATACGAGGGACAGGGGGCGATTAACTATGGCTACACCTTC
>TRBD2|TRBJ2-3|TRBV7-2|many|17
CASSDIKLAGVTDTQYF
TGTGCCAGCAGCGATATTAAACTAGCGGGAGTAACAGATACGCAGTATTTT
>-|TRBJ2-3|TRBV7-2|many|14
CASSYGQGGNTQYF
TGTGCCAGCAGTTACGGACAGGGAGGGAATACGCAGTATTTT
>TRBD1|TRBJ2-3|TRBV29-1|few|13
CARQGEGTDTQYF
TGCGCCAGACAGGGGGAAGGAACAGATACGCAGTATTTT
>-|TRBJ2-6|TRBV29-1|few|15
CSVAPGSSGANVLTF
TGCAGCGTTGCGCCAGGGAGTTCTGGGGCCAACGTCCTGACTTTC
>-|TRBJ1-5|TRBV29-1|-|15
CSVADGFLGNQPQHF
TGCAGCGTCGCCGATGGGTTTCTGGGCAATCAGCCCCAGCATTTT
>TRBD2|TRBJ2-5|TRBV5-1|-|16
CASSSHIKRGEETQYF
TGCGCCAGCAGCTCGCACATCAAGCGGGGGGAAGAGACCCAGTACTTC
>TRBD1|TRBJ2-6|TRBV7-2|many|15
CASSRTGAGANVLTF
TGTGCCAGCAGCCGGACAGGGGCTGGGGCCAACGTCCTGACTTTC
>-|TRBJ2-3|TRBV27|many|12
CASSLTGTSQYF
TGTGCCAGCAGTCTCACAGGGACTTCGCAGTATTTT